This TCR beta chain was obtained from a study of T cell responses to AZD1222 COVID-19 vaccine (dated by TCRdb to 2020 to 2022). Regarding the complete study: Because spike-specific TCR depth and breadth did not differ between the two schedules, AZD1222 recipients who got a second dose at roughly 4 weeks were pooled with those who got a second dose at roughly 12 weeks. A total of approximately 230 trial participants underwent TCR sequencing, of whom around 200 received two doses of AZD1222 and about 26 received two doses of the MenACWY control vaccine. Trial participants were enrolled into age subgroups of 18-55, 56-69 and 70-plus years, which contained roughly 150, 30 and 60 TCR-sequenced participants, respectively.

The investigation overall reported the following: Spike-specific TCR breadth and depth rose significantly after two AZD1222 doses compared with day 0 and with MenACWY recipients. The whole spike protein was spanned by vaccine-associated CD4 TCRs, and dominant responses were seen in regions 160-218 and 743-854. Because no day 14 peak-response samples were available, repertoires were characterized only after the peak T cell response. Most participants were white British and females outnumbered males, and the authors suggested that clonal diversity may have been underestimated. Only a handful of AZD1222 recipients were SARS-CoV-2 seropositive at baseline, limiting conclusions about previously exposed vaccinees. Nearly half of unique spike-specific TCRs reportedly recognized epitopes outside regions mutated in the B.1.351 and B.1.1.7 variants. The 56-69-year group was small, and its depth increase did not reach significance, likely because of low power.

With respect to this clone: What this receptor recognizes is not known. Per-base qualities were not stored, and no clone one base away is much larger.

Per the germline V gene (reference sequence), DFQATT is the CDR1 and SNEGSKA is the CDR2. The junction shows trimming of 3 bases on V and 5 bases on J, and the gene matches do not reach 13 bases of it. From its cysteine to its phenylalanine, the CDR3 spans 17 amino acids. Only CDR3 DNA remains: 51 bases, in frame from the first base. The CDR3 regions of human TCRbeta chains were analyzed by immunosequencing. In the source study's methods: Repertoire TCRs were matched against a reference library of SARS-CoV-2-specific TCRs generated with the MIRA antigen-specificity platform. Breadth was defined as the fraction of unique TCRs that were SARS-CoV-2-associated. Depth was defined as the fraction of total T cells that were SARS-CoV-2-associated. Using the MIRA data, each spike-specific TCR was assigned both to the spike region to which the TCR was reactive and to a CD4 or CD8 class. Log10-transformed breadth and depth values were compared by one-way ANOVA with Sidak's multiple comparisons tests. TCRdb took this table from immuneACCESS and kept in-frame rearrangements with V and J called. Such tables lack part of the clones; where checked against another copy, unresolved V genes explain under half of the gap, and the rest is unexplained. That table gives V, J and clone size, and the DNA gave D and trimming. The sample contains 120,000 or so clones, about 92% of them found a single time. Clones ranked in the top ten supply over 0.95% of the sample.

According to the study, the label for this sample's time point signals: baseline before first vaccination. The vaccinee samples were drawn from two UK trials, COV001 and COV002, one of which was a single-blind randomized controlled phase 2/3 trial testing AZD1222 (ChAdOx1 nCoV-19) in healthy adults. For TCRbeta chain sequencing, PBMC samples were collected from trial participants at day 0 and at day 28 after the second dose. The receptor's source is an adult in good health. Specimen: peripheral blood, collected on day 0 of AZD1222 vaccination. The sequence is built from TRBV20-1 and TRBJ2-7; TRBD2 matches 13 bases in the middle. The bases are TGCAGTGCTAGTAGCACCGGACTAGCGGGAGTCTTCCACGAGCAGTACTTC. Translated, this is CSASSTGLAGVFHEQYF.